This is a list of T cell receptor beta chains from one sample in a study of T cell responses to AZD1222 COVID-19 vaccine. Repertoires were generated with immunoSEQ multiplex PCR, while TCRdb's copy carries only in-frame clones and drops some. This sample carries about 150,000 clones, roughly 87% of them seen once, and the ten largest clones take about 5.9%. Sequenced material: peripheral blood, taken 28 days after the second AZD1222 dose. All receptors come from an adult who received the AZD1222 COVID-19 vaccine. Both conserved end residues are part of each CDR3. The order of the fields is D gene, J gene, V gene, clone size, CDR3 protein, CDR3 DNA. The D gene is left open where the match is weak. Rows give clone size only sometimes, using once, few, many, or a class for an expanded clone.

d_gene: .; j_gene: TRBJ1-4; v_gene: TRBV5-1; abundance: .; CDR3aa: CASSLVGGRSEKLFF; CDR3nt: TGCGCCAGCAGCTTGGTGGGGGGGCGCAGTGAAAAACTGTTTTTT
d_gene: TRBD1; j_gene: TRBJ2-5; v_gene: TRBV2; abundance: .; CDR3aa: CASQGQGGETQYF; CDR3nt: TGTGCCAGCCAAGGACAGGGCGGGGAGACCCAGTACTTC
d_gene: .; j_gene: TRBJ1-5; v_gene: TRBV5-5; abundance: .; CDR3aa: CASSMTGDQPQHF; CDR3nt: TGTGCCAGCAGCATGACCGGGGATCAGCCCCAGCATTTT
d_gene: .; j_gene: TRBJ1-6; v_gene: TRBV6-5; abundance: .; CDR3aa: CASSKGERGSPLHF; CDR3nt: TGTGCCAGCAGCAAGGGGGAAAGGGGCTCACCCCTCCACTTT
d_gene: .; j_gene: TRBJ1-6; v_gene: TRBV7-9; abundance: .; CDR3aa: CASSLEQKNSPLHF; CDR3nt: TGTGCCAGCAGCTTAGAACAGAAAAATTCACCCCTCCACTTT
d_gene: TRBD2; j_gene: TRBJ2-7; v_gene: TRBV7-8; abundance: .; CDR3aa: CASSRGDNLGLAGSYEQYF; CDR3nt: TGTGCCAGCAGCCGAGGAGACAATCTCGGACTAGCGGGGTCCTACGAGCAGTACTTC
d_gene: .; j_gene: TRBJ1-4; v_gene: TRBV10-2; abundance: .; CDR3aa: CASSDRGTAGVTPTNEKLFF; CDR3nt: TGCGCCAGCAGTGACCGTGGGACCGCGGGGGTTACTCCAACTAATGAAAAACTGTTTTTT
d_gene: .; j_gene: TRBJ2-7; v_gene: TRBV28; abundance: .; CDR3aa: CASSFPPWRSSYEQYF; CDR3nt: TGTGCCAGCAGTTTCCCCCCATGGAGGAGCTCCTACGAGCAGTACTTC
d_gene: .; j_gene: TRBJ1-2; v_gene: TRBV7-3; abundance: few; CDR3aa: CASSPENTRGYGYTF; CDR3nt: TGTGCCAGCAGCCCCGAGAACACCAGGGGCTATGGCTACACCTTC
d_gene: .; j_gene: TRBJ1-2; v_gene: TRBV5-1; abundance: .; CDR3aa: CASSLGGIGSNYGYTF; CDR3nt: TGCGCCAGCAGCTTGGGTGGGATCGGCTCTAACTATGGCTACACCTTC
d_gene: TRBD1; j_gene: TRBJ1-6; v_gene: TRBV2; abundance: .; CDR3aa: CASSDRTGGRSPLHF; CDR3nt: TGTGCCAGCAGTGACAGGACAGGGGGTAGATCACCCCTCCACTTT
d_gene: .; j_gene: TRBJ2-3; v_gene: TRBV7-2; abundance: .; CDR3aa: CASSLANRPDTQYF; CDR3nt: TGTGCCAGCAGCTTAGCTAATCGCCCAGATACGCAGTATTTT
d_gene: .; j_gene: TRBJ2-1; v_gene: TRBV3-1/TRBV3-2; abundance: .; CDR3aa: CASSPITNEQFF; CDR3nt: TGTGCCAGCAGTCCGATTACCAATGAGCAGTTCTTC
d_gene: .; j_gene: TRBJ1-5; v_gene: TRBV2; abundance: .; CDR3aa: CASNTGFSNQPQHF; CDR3nt: TGTGCCAGCAACACAGGTTTTAGCAATCAGCCCCAGCATTTT
d_gene: .; j_gene: TRBJ2-4; v_gene: TRBV7-3; abundance: .; CDR3aa: CASSNGVGRGSSTGGAKNIQYF; CDR3nt: TGTGCCAGCAGCAATGGCGTTGGCAGGGGGTCCTCCACGGGAGGAGCCAAAAACATTCAGTACTTC
d_gene: .; j_gene: TRBJ1-6; v_gene: TRBV30; abundance: .; CDR3aa: CARRGTDFSPLHF; CDR3nt: TGTGCCCGACGGGGGACGGATTTTTCACCCCTCCACTTT
d_gene: .; j_gene: TRBJ2-7; v_gene: TRBV6-6; abundance: .; CDR3aa: CASSYRTGDTYEQYF; CDR3nt: TGTGCCAGCAGTTACCGAACCGGGGACACCTACGAGCAGTACTTC
d_gene: TRBD2; j_gene: TRBJ2-1; v_gene: TRBV9; abundance: once; CDR3aa: CASSAGLAGLPFSYNEQFF; CDR3nt: TGTGCCAGCAGCGCAGGACTAGCGGGATTACCCTTCTCCTACAATGAGCAGTTCTTC
d_gene: TRBD1; j_gene: TRBJ2-7; v_gene: TRBV2; abundance: .; CDR3aa: CASSGTAYEQYF; CDR3nt: TGTGCCAGCAGCGGGACAGCCTACGAGCAGTACTTC
d_gene: TRBD1; j_gene: TRBJ1-5; v_gene: TRBV30; abundance: .; CDR3aa: CACNNRDRGPNQPQHF; CDR3nt: TGTGCCTGCAACAACCGGGACAGGGGTCCTAATCAGCCCCAGCATTTT
d_gene: .; j_gene: TRBJ2-6; v_gene: TRBV27; abundance: .; CDR3aa: CASTEGVWGSGANVLTF; CDR3nt: TGTGCCAGCACCGAGGGGGTTTGGGGCTCTGGGGCCAACGTCCTGACTTTC
d_gene: TRBD2; j_gene: TRBJ2-5; v_gene: TRBV4-2; abundance: .; CDR3aa: CASSPRSGTQETQYF; CDR3nt: TGTGCCAGCAGCCCGCGTAGCGGGACCCAAGAGACCCAGTACTTC
d_gene: TRBD1; j_gene: TRBJ1-6; v_gene: TRBV19; abundance: once; CDR3aa: CATAGTGVSPLHF; CDR3nt: TGTGCCACGGCCGGGACAGGGGTTTCACCCCTCCACTTT
d_gene: .; j_gene: TRBJ2-2; v_gene: TRBV5-1; abundance: .; CDR3aa: CASSLDVGELFF; CDR3nt: TGCGCCAGCAGCTTGGACGTCGGGGAGCTGTTTTTT
d_gene: .; j_gene: TRBJ2-7; v_gene: TRBV6-5; abundance: .; CDR3aa: CASTSYLLYEQYF; CDR3nt: TGTGCCAGCACCTCCTACCTCCTCTACGAGCAGTACTTC
d_gene: .; j_gene: TRBJ2-7; v_gene: TRBV5-6; abundance: .; CDR3aa: CASSARGSASSYEQYF; CDR3nt: TGTGCCAGCAGCGCCCGTGGGAGCGCGAGCTCCTACGAGCAGTACTTC
d_gene: .; j_gene: TRBJ1-2; v_gene: TRBV12-3/TRBV12-4; abundance: .; CDR3aa: CASSYDRSNGYTF; CDR3nt: TGTGCCAGCAGTTATGACCGGAGCAATGGCTACACCTTC
d_gene: .; j_gene: TRBJ2-2; v_gene: TRBV4-3; abundance: .; CDR3aa: CASSQDPRSGNTGELFF; CDR3nt: TGCGCCAGCAGCCAAGATCCTAGGTCGGGGAACACCGGGGAGCTGTTTTTT
d_gene: .; j_gene: TRBJ2-2; v_gene: TRBV29-1; abundance: once; CDR3aa: CSVEARQGTGELFF; CDR3nt: TGCAGCGTTGAAGCGCGGCAGGGAACCGGGGAGCTGTTTTTT
d_gene: .; j_gene: TRBJ1-2; v_gene: TRBV6-5; abundance: .; CDR3aa: CASSYSRGRGRGGYTF; CDR3nt: TGTGCCAGCAGTTACTCGAGGGGCAGGGGTAGGGGAGGCTACACCTTC